This T cell receptor beta chain was sequenced for a study of shared clonotypes between healthy human individuals. Of note for this clone: Its antigen is still unknown.

Whole-study results and caveats: Represented genetic and exposure-history diversity was restricted by having few donors.

V was pared by 0 bases and J by 2 bases, with 15 bases between. The V gene's germline CDR1 is SGHRS and CDR2 YFSETQ. The CDR3 covers 16 residues. Here immunoSEQ multiplex PCR was the method, and the copy in TCRdb shows in-frame clones only, minus some. This sample carries 500,000 to 550,000 clones, roughly 95% of them seen once, and the ten largest clones take around 0.066%. The sequenced sample consisted of naive CD4+ T cells sorted from blood. Described subset: CD45RA+ positively selected. The chain has TRBV5-1 and TRBJ2-7, with a possible D match to TRBD1 (5 bases). The receptor was derived from a woman in her thirties in good health. CDR3 bases: TGCGCCAGCAGCTTGGCCTTAGGGGATACAACCTACGAGCAGTACTTC. This encodes CASSLALGDTTYEQYF.